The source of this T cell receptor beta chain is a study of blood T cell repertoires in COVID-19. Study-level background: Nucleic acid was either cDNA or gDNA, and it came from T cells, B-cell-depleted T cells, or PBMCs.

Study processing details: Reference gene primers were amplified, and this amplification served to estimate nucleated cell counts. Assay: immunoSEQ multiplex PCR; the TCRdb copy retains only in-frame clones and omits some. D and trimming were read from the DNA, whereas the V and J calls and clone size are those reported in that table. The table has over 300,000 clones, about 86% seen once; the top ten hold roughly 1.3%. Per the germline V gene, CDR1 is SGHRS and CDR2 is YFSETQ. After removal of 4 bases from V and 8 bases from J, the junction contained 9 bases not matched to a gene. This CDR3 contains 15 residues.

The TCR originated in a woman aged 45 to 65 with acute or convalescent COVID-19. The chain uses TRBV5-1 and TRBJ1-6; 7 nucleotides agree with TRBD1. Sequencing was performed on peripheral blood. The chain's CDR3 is CASSLLTGSDSPLHF. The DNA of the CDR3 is TGCGCCAGCAGCCTACTGACAGGGAGTGATTCACCCCTCCACTTT.